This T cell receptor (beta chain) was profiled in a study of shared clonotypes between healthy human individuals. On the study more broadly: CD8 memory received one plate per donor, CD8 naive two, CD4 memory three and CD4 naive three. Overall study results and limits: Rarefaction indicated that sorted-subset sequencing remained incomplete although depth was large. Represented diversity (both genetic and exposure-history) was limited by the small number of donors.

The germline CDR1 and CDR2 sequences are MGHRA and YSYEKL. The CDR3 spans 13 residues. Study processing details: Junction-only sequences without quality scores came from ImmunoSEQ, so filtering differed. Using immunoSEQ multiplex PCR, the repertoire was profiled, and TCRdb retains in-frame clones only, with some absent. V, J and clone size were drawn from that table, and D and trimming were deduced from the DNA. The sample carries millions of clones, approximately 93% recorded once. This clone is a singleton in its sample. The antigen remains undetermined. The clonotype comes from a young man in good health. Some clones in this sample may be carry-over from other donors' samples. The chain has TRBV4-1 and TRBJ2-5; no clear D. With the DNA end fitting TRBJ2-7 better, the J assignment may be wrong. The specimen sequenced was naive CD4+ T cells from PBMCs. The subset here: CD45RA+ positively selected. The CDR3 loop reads CASSREGFGEQYF. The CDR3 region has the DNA TGCGCCAGCAGCAGGGAAGGTTTTGGCGAGCAGTACTTC.